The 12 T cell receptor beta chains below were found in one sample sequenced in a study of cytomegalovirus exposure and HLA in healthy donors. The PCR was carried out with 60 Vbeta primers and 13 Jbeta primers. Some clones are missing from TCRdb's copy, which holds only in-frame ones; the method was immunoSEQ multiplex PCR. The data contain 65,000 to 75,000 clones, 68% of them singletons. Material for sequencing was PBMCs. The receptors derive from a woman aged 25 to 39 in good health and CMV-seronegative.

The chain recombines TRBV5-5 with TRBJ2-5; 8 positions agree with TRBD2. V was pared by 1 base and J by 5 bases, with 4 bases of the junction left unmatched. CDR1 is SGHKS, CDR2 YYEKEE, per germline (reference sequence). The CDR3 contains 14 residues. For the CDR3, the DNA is TGTGCCAGCAGCTTGTCCGGGGGGGAGGAGACCCAGTACTTC. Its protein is CASSLSGGEETQYF. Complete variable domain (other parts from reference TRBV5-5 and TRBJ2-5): DAGVTQSPTHLIKTRGQQVTLRCSPISGHKSVSWYQQVLGQGPQFIFQYYEKEERGRGNFPDRFSARQFPNYSSELNVNALLLGDSALYLCASSLSGGEETQYFGPGTRLLVL.

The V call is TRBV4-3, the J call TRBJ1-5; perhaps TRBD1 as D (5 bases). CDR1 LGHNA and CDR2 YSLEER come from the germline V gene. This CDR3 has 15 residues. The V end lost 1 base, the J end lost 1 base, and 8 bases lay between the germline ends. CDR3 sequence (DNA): TGCGCCAGCAGCCAAGGGACACGAAGCAATCAGCCCCAGCATTTT. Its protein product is CASSQGTRSNQPQHF.

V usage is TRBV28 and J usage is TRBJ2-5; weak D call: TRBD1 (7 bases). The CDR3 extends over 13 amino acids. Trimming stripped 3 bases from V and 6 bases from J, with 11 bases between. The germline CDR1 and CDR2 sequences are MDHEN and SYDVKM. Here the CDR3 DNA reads TGTGCCAGCAGTTTGGCAGGGGGGCAGACCCAGTACTTC. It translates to CASSLAGGQTQYF.

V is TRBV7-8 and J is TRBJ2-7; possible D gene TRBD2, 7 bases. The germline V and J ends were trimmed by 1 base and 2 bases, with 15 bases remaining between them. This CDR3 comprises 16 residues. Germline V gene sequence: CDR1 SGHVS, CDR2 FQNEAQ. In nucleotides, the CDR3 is TGTGCCAGCAGCTTAGAGGGGGGAGGGGGGGCCTACGAGCAGTACTTC. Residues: CASSLEGGGGAYEQYF.

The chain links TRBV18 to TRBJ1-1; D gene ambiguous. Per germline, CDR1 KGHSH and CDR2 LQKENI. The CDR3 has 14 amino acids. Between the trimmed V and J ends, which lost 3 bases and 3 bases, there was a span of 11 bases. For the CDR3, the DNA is TGTGCCAGCTCACCGGAGGTTCAGGACACTGAAGCTTTCTTT. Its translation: CASSPEVQDTEAFF.

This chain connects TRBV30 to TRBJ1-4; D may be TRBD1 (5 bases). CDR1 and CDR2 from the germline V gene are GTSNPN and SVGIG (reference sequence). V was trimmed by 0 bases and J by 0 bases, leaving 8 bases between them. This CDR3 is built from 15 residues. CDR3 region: CAWSVGGTTNEKLFF. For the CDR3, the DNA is TGTGCCTGGAGTGTTGGGGGGACAACTAATGAAAAACTGTTTTTT.

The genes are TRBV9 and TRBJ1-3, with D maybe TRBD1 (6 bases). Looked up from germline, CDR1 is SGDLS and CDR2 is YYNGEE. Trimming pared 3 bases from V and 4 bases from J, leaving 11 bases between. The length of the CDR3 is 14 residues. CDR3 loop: CASSATGRGNTIYF. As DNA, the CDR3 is TGTGCCAGCAGCGCCACAGGGCGCGGAAACACCATATATTTT.

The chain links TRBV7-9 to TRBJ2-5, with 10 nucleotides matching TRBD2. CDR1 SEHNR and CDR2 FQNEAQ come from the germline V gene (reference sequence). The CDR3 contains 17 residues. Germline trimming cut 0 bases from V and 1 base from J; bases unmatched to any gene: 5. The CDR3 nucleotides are TGTGCCAGCAGCTTAGCGTGGATAGCGGGGGGCCAAGAGACCCAGTACTTC. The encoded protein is CASSLAWIAGGQETQYF.

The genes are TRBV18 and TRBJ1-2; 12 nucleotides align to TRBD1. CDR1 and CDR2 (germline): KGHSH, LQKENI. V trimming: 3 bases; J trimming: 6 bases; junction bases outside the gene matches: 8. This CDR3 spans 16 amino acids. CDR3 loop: CASSPGTGGRIDGYTF. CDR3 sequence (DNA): TGTGCCAGCTCACCGGGGACAGGGGGCAGGATAGATGGCTACACCTTC.

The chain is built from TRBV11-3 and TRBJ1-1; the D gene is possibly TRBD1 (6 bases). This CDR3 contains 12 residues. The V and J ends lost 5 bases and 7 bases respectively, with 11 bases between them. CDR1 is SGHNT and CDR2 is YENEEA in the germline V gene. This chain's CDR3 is CASSKGQIEAFF. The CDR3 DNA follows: TGTGCCAGCAGCAAAGGACAGATTGAAGCTTTCTTT.

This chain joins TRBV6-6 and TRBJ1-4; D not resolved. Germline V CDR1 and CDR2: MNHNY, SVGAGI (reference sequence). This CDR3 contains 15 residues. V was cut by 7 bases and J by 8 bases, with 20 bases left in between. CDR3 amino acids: CASTSILLEEEKLFF. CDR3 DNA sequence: TGTGCCAGCACCTCGATACTCCTGGAGGAAGAAAAACTGTTTTTT.

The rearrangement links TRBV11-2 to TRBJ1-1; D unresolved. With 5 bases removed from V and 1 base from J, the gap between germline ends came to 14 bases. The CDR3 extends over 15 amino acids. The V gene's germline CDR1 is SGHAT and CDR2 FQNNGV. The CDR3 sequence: CASSARSGANTEAFF. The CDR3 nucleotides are TGTGCCAGCAGCGCTCGGAGCGGAGCGAACACTGAAGCTTTCTTT.